This T cell receptor beta chain was obtained from a study of glioma-infiltrating T cells. Study results and caveats: Tissue-blood divergence was below expectation in non-neoplastic patients, above in gliomas.

Amplification of TCR alpha and beta CDR3 regions from RNA used iRepertoire nested multiplex PCR. One-step reverse transcription and amplification started from approximately 100-400 ng of tissue mRNA or PBMC total RNA. MiXCR was run by TCRdb on the multiplex PCR reads, yielding one entry per CDR3 protein. The repertoire holds under 200,000 distinct CDR3 sequences, with around 40% as singletons. A word on this clonotype: Its target is unknown. Since a much larger clone is just one base distant, this may be a read error.

This CDR3 contains 14 residues. Germline V gives CDR1 MDHEN, CDR2 SYDVKM. The source of this sequence is a human donor with low-grade glioma or glioblastoma, undergoing nonglioma brain surgery, or in good health (not recorded which). The V and J genes are TRBV28 and TRBJ2-7; 7 bases line up with TRBD1. The sample comprised glioma tissue, nonneoplastic brain tissue, or PBMCs (not recorded which). CDR3 DNA sequence: TGTGTCCACGGGGACAGCCGCTTCTCCTACGAGCAGTACTTC. Residues: CVHGDSRFSYEQYF.